The rows below give T cell receptor beta chains drawn from one sample of a study of identical twins. One entry per CDR3 protein, called by TCRdb with MiXCR from the 5' RACE reads. The sample holds about 450,000 distinct CDR3 sequences, roughly 18% seen once. Sequencing input: naive T cells sorted from blood. All receptors come from a man between 45 and 60 years old in good health. The CDR3 runs from the conserved cysteine through the conserved F or W. D genes are given only for firm matches. Where a row states a size, it is once, few, many or the class of an expanded clone; other rows omit it.

clone size	V gene	J gene	D gene	CDR3 protein	CDR3 DNA
many	TRBV29-1	TRBJ2-5	TRBD2	CSVVKRGHLQETQYF	TGCAGCGTTGTAAAGCGGGGGCACCTCCAAGAGACCCAGTACTTC
NA	TRBV6-1	TRBJ2-5	NA	CASSLDFIQETQYF	TGTGCCAGCAGTCTGGACTTTATCCAAGAGACCCAGTACTTC
NA	TRBV5-4	TRBJ2-6	NA	CASSLALGRWFSSGANVLTF	TGTGCCAGCAGCTTGGCCCTTGGTAGGTGGTTCAGCTCTGGGGCCAACGTCCTGACTTTC
few	TRBV20-1	TRBJ2-2	NA	CSASYPGSSTGELFF	TGCAGTGCTAGCTATCCGGGGTCGAGCACCGGGGAGCTGTTTTTT
many	TRBV20-1	TRBJ2-7	NA	CSARASYEQYF	TGCAGTGCTAGGGCATCCTACGAGCAGTACTTC
NA	TRBV14	TRBJ1-5	NA	CASSQVKREEAWPQHF	TGTGCCAGCAGCCAAGTGAAAAGAGAGGAGGCCTGGCCCCAGCATTTT
many	TRBV5-1	TRBJ2-2	NA	CASSLAGGPGELFF	TGCGCCAGCAGCTTGGCCGGGGGGCCCGGGGAGCTGTTTTTT
few	TRBV7-8	TRBJ1-1	NA	CASSRLLPGTEAFF	TGTGCCAGCAGCCGATTACTCCCGGGGACTGAAGCTTTCTTT
NA	TRBV12-3/TRBV12-4	TRBJ2-7	NA	CASSPQITYEQYF	TGTGCCAGCAGTCCCCAAATTACCTACGAGCAGTACTTC
NA	TRBV20-1	TRBJ2-1	TRBD2	CSARGASGHNEQFF	TGCAGTGCCCGAGGTGCTAGCGGACACAATGAGCAGTTCTTC
many	TRBV5-1	TRBJ1-2	NA	CASSPDMVYGYTF	TGCGCCAGCAGCCCGGACATGGTTTATGGCTACACCTTC
many	TRBV18	TRBJ2-1	NA	CASSPLASHNEQFF	TGTGCCAGCTCACCGCTAGCGTCTCACAATGAGCAGTTCTTC
many	TRBV20-1	TRBJ2-1	NA	CSGVLASGSSYNEQFF	TGCAGCGGAGTCTTAGCAAGCGGGTCCTCCTACAATGAGCAGTTCTTC
NA	TRBV7-2	TRBJ2-1	NA	CASSLRSSGNEQFF	TGTGCCAGCAGCTTAAGGTCCTCCGGCAATGAGCAGTTCTTC
NA	TRBV28	TRBJ2-7	TRBD2	CASSDPGLAAYEQYF	TGTGCCAGCAGTGATCCGGGACTAGCGGCCTACGAGCAGTACTTC
many	TRBV6-1	TRBJ1-2	TRBD1	CASYPAGTGYGYTF	TGTGCCAGCTACCCGGCCGGGACAGGGTATGGCTACACCTTC
many	TRBV20-1	TRBJ2-1	TRBD2	CSATGLAGISYNEQFF	TGCAGTGCTACCGGACTAGCGGGGATCTCCTACAATGAGCAGTTCTTC
NA	TRBV2	TRBJ2-2	NA	CASSFRRTTNTGELFF	TGTGCCAGCAGTTTCCGGAGGACCACGAACACCGGGGAGCTGTTTTTT
NA	TRBV7-9	TRBJ2-7	NA	CASSSIPTYEQYF	TGTGCCAGCAGCTCAATTCCGACCTACGAGCAGTACTTC
few	TRBV6-1	TRBJ2-4	TRBD1	CASRSISGGKPAQKNIQYF	TGTGCCAGCAGATCAATTTCAGGGGGCAAACCCGCCCAGAAAAACATTCAGTACTTC
NA	TRBV3-1	TRBJ2-4	NA	CASSQNSGAFWNIQYF	TGTGCCAGCAGCCAAAACAGTGGGGCATTTTGGAACATTCAGTACTTC
NA	TRBV14	TRBJ2-3	NA	CASNGSPLDTQYF	TGTGCCAGCAACGGCAGTCCCTTAGATACGCAGTATTTT
many	TRBV5-1	TRBJ1-2	NA	CASSPENYGYTF	TGCGCCAGCAGCCCAGAGAACTATGGCTACACCTTC
NA	TRBV6-1	TRBJ1-2	NA	CASSGHSNYGYTF	TGTGCCAGCTCGGGACACTCCAACTATGGCTACACCTTC
few	TRBV4-3	TRBJ1-2	TRBD1	CASSRTGEGWGYTF	TGCGCCAGCAGCCGAACAGGGGAAGGTTGGGGCTACACCTTC
NA	TRBV29-1	TRBJ2-2	TRBD1	CSVEFRMRGPGELFF	TGCAGCGTTGAGTTCCGGATGAGGGGGCCCGGGGAGCTGTTTTTT
few	TRBV4-3	TRBJ2-5	NA	CASSQDGTGWETQYF	TGCGCCAGCAGCCAAGATGGGACCGGATGGGAGACCCAGTACTTC
many	TRBV15	TRBJ2-1	TRBD2	CATSRDRGSGTYNEQFF	TGTGCCACCAGCAGAGATCGGGGTAGCGGGACATACAATGAGCAGTTCTTC
NA	TRBV7-9	TRBJ1-2	TRBD1	CASSSTGDGGYTF	TGTGCCAGCAGCTCTACAGGGGATGGGGGCTACACCTTC
NA	TRBV5-1	TRBJ2-1	TRBD1	CASSGGNSTGGYNEQFF	TGCGCCAGCAGCGGCGGAAATTCGACAGGGGGTTACAATGAGCAGTTCTTC
many	TRBV3-1	TRBJ2-2	NA	CASSQGGVGWGNTGELFF	TGTGCCAGCAGCCAAGGTGGGGTGGGCTGGGGAAACACCGGGGAGCTGTTTTTT
few	TRBV7-2	TRBJ1-1	TRBD1	CASSPYRGTEAFF	TGTGCCAGCAGCCCGTACAGGGGAACTGAAGCTTTCTTT
many	TRBV5-1	TRBJ1-1	TRBD1	CASSLTGTGDNTEAFF	TGCGCCAGCAGCTTGACCGGGACAGGGGATAACACTGAAGCTTTCTTT
many	TRBV6-5	TRBJ2-7	NA	CASSYTGTITYEQYF	TGTGCCAGCAGTTACACCGGGACCATAACCTACGAGCAGTACTTC
NA	TRBV7-9	TRBJ2-3	NA	CASSLVVLKDTQYF	TGTGCCAGCAGCTTAGTGGTCCTCAAGGATACGCAGTATTTT
many	TRBV28	TRBJ2-5	TRBD1	CASTSSWTGRQETQYF	TGTGCCAGCACCTCTTCCTGGACAGGTCGCCAAGAGACCCAGTACTTC
NA	TRBV5-5	TRBJ2-7	TRBD2	CASSIRLAGGAEQYF	TGTGCCAGCAGCATCCGACTAGCGGGAGGAGCCGAGCAGTACTTC
NA	TRBV6-2/TRBV6-3	TRBJ2-1	TRBD2	CASSQTSGRIYEQFF	TGTGCCAGCAGTCAGACTAGCGGGAGAATCTATGAGCAGTTCTTC
NA	TRBV4-1	TRBJ2-1	TRBD2	CASSHPEGLPHNEQFF	TGCGCCAGCAGCCACCCTGAGGGACTACCACACAATGAGCAGTTCTTC
NA	TRBV3-1	TRBJ2-1	TRBD1	CASSLGQWATNEQFF	TGTGCCAGCAGCCTGGGACAGTGGGCCACGAATGAGCAGTTCTTC